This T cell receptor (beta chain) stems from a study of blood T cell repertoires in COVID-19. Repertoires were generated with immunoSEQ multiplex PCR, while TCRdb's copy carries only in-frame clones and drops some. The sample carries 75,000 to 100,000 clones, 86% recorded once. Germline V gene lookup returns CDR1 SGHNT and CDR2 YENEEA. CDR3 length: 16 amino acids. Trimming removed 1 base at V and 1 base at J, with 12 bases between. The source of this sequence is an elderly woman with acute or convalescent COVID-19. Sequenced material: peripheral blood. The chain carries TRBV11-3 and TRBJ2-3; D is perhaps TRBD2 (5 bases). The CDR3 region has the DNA TGTGCCAGCAGCTTAGCGGGGTCTAAGGGCACAGATACGCAGTATTTT. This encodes CASSLAGSKGTDTQYF.